The T cell receptor beta chain under discussion was sequenced for a study of T cell clonotyping in hematopoietic cell transplantation. Study-wide points: After transplant, recipient diversity fell while pathologically expanded clonotypes grew through day 180. At the given depth, recipient repertoires were over 97% de novo clonotypes. Higher Inverse Simpson Index values in graft donor and pretransplant recipient predicted broader posttransplant TCR diversity.

The assay was immunoSEQ multiplex PCR, and TCRdb's table has in-frame clones only and misses some. The repertoire holds about 14,000 clones, with 65% to 90% as singletons. Germline assignment: CDR1 MNHEY and CDR2 SVGAGI. V gave up 6 bases and J gave up 5 bases, with 17 bases separating them. This CDR3 has 15 residues. About this clone: Its matching antigen is unknown.

This specimen was PBMCs, taken 100 days after allogeneic stem cell transplant. This chain uses TRBV6-5 with TRBJ1-5; D perhaps matches TRBD1 (6 bases). The sequence was obtained from a male patient aged 50 to 59 who had an allogeneic stem cell transplant from an unrelated donor, so T cells may come from the graft donor. Some clones in this sample may be carry-over from other donors' samples. CDR3 loop: CASSPEVGAHQPQHF. CDR3 in DNA: TGTGCCAGCAGCCCCGAGGTGGGGGCCCATCAGCCCCAGCATTTT.